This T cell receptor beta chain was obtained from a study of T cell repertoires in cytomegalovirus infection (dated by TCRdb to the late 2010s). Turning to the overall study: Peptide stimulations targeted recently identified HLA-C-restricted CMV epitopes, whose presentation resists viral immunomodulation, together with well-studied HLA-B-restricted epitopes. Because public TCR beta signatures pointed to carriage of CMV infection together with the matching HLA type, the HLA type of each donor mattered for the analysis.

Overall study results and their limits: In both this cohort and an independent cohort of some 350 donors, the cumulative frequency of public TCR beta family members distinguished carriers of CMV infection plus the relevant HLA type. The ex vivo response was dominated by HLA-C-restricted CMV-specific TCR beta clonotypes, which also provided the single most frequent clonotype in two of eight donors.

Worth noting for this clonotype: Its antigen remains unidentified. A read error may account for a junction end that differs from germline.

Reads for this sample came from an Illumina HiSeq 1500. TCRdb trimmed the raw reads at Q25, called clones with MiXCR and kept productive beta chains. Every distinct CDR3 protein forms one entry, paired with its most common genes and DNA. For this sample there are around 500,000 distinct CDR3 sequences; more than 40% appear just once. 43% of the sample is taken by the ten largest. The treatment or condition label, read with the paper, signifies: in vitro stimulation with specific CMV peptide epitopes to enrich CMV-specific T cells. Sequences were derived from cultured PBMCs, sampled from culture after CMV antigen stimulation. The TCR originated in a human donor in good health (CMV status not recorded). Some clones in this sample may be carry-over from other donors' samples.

The nucleotides are TGTGCCAGCAGCTTGGGGGGACTAGCGGGGAACACCGGGGAGCTGTTTTTT. It codes for CASSLGGLAGNTGELFF. Recombination linked TRBV5-3 to TRBJ2-2; 12 central nucleotides agree with TRBD2. TRBV5-3 is labeled an ORF, and its function is uncertain. Including cysteine and phenylalanine, the CDR3 has 17 amino acids. Kept here is only the CDR3 DNA, which spans 51 bases and is read in frame from base 1.